These 29 T cell receptor beta chains originate from one sample sequenced in a study of CXCR3-negative and CXCR3-positive naive CD8 T cells. UMI labels and 5' RACE were used to prepare the TRB cDNA libraries. TCRdb reprocessed the 5' RACE reads and keeps a single row for each CDR3 protein, giving no DNA. The table for this sample gives about 62,000 distinct CDR3 sequences. Sequencing was done on a sample of naive CXCR3- CD8+ T cells from blood. Specified subset: CD45RO-CCR7+CD27+CD95- naive CD8+ T cells lacking CXCR3 (TNR3-). The origin of the receptors is a human donor in good health. Some clones in this sample may be carry-over from other donors' samples.

The chain combines TRBV7-2 with TRBJ2-7; TCRdb names TRBD2, which stays unverified in the absence of DNA. This CDR3 comprises 14 residues. Germline values: CDR1 SGHTA, CDR2 FQGNSA. The CDR3 protein is CASRAGGDKYEQYF.

V is TRBV7-2 and J is TRBJ2-1. Germline CDR1 and CDR2: SGHTA and FQGNSA. CDR3 length: 12 residues. The CDR3 reads CASSSQWDEQFF.

The chain uses TRBV7-9 and TRBJ2-7; TCRdb designates TRBD2, a call that cannot be tested without DNA. Looked up from germline, CDR1 is SEHNR and CDR2 is FQNEAQ (reference sequence). This CDR3 has 14 residues. The CDR3: CASSLIAGGYEQYF.

The chain uses TRBV12-3 or TRBV12-4 and TRBJ2-7; the TCRdb D gene call, TRBD1, has no DNA to confirm it. The CDR3 has 14 residues. The CDR3 sequence: CASSSGGVLYEQYF.

The J gene is TRBJ2-1, the V gene TRBV7-3; with no DNA, the TCRdb D assignment of TRBD1 cannot be verified. This CDR3 contains 14 residues. Germline values: CDR1 SGHTA, CDR2 FQGTGA. The CDR3 here is CASSFPGALNEQFF.

The chain has TRBV5-1 and TRBJ1-5; the TCRdb call, TRBD1, lacks DNA for checking. Germline V CDR1 and CDR2: SGHRS, YFSETQ. The CDR3 contains 15 residues. The CDR3 is CASSQDRGIGQPQHF.

This chain links TRBV12-3 or TRBV12-4 with TRBJ1-2; the D gene TCRdb calls, TRBD1, cannot be checked with no DNA. The CDR3 is 16 amino acids. CDR3 region: CASSPPGQDTNYGYTF.

The chain carries TRBV6-4 and TRBJ1-2; TCRdb selects TRBD1, and the lack of DNA leaves this call unchecked. Germline-derived CDR1 and CDR2 are MRHNA and SNTAGT. This CDR3 has 13 amino acids. CDR3 protein: CASSDEGVRGYTF.

The rearrangement joins TRBV20-1 to TRBJ2-7; TCRdb selects TRBD1, and the lack of DNA leaves this call unchecked. The CDR3 sequence is 14 residues long. Germline lookup yields CDR1 DFQATT and CDR2 SNEGSKA (reference sequence). CDR3 amino acids: CSAIPTGTGYEQYF.

CDR3 in amino acids: CASSLRGTAYQPQHF. The chain links TRBV27 to TRBJ1-5; with no DNA, the TCRdb D assignment of TRBD1 cannot be verified. CDR3 size: 15 residues. Germline lookup yields CDR1 MNHEY and CDR2 SMNVEV (reference sequence).

This chain connects TRBV11-2 to TRBJ1-2. Per the germline V gene, CDR1 is SGHAT and CDR2 is FQNNGV. The CDR3 loop spans 11 amino acids. The CDR3 protein is CASSSNYGYTF.

The chain is built from TRBV3-1 and TRBJ1-1; TCRdb lists TRBD1, though no DNA is available to test this call. CDR1 is LGHDT, CDR2 YNNKEL, per germline (reference sequence). The CDR3 runs 14 residues. The CDR3 loop is CASSQRTGLTEAFF.

The chain combines TRBV12-3 or TRBV12-4 with TRBJ2-1; TCRdb's D call of TRBD2 is untestable without DNA. CDR3 length: 13 amino acids. CDR3: CATGTTSYNEQFF.

The chain joins TRBV20-1 to TRBJ2-1. Looked up from germline, CDR1 is DFQATT and CDR2 is SNEGSKA (reference sequence). This CDR3 is built from 14 residues. This chain's CDR3 is CSALGESSYNEQFF.

The rearrangement joins TRBV10-3 to TRBJ1-1. This CDR3 contains 17 residues. Germline V gives CDR1 ENHRY, CDR2 SYGVKD. The CDR3 spells CAISESKRLQMNTEAFF.

The chain combines TRBV6-5 with TRBJ1-2; with no DNA, the TCRdb D assignment of TRBD1 cannot be verified. Germline CDR1 reads MNHEY; CDR2 reads SVGAGI. The CDR3 consists of 14 residues. The CDR3 is CASRPTGTGYGYTF.

The chain joins TRBV29-1 to TRBJ1-2; no DNA is available, so the TRBD1 call from TCRdb remains unchecked. This CDR3 has 14 amino acids. Germline V lookup: CDR1 SQVTM, CDR2 ANQGSEA. This CDR3 reads CSVEVLGAGDGYTF.

J is TRBJ2-3 and V is TRBV20-1; TCRdb lists TRBD2, though no DNA is available to test this call. This CDR3 has 18 residues. The germline CDR1 and CDR2 sequences are DFQATT and SNEGSKA (reference sequence). This CDR3 is CSARPSSGRASSTDTQYF.

The J gene is TRBJ2-1, the V gene TRBV29-1; TCRdb proposes TRBD1, but this gene call is untestable without DNA. The CDR3 length is 15 residues. The germline V gene has CDR1 SQVTM and CDR2 ANQGSEA. The CDR3 reads CSGQPGQGIYNEQFF.

The chain combines TRBV4-3 with TRBJ2-2; checking the TCRdb D call of TRBD1 is not possible without DNA. The CDR3 spans 16 residues. Germline V gives CDR1 LGHNA, CDR2 YSLEER. This CDR3 reads CASSQDAPGGPGELFF.

The chain carries TRBV7-3 and TRBJ2-1; absent DNA, TCRdb's TRBD1 call cannot be checked. The CDR3 is 16 residues long. Germline-derived CDR1 and CDR2 are SGHTA and FQGTGA. The CDR3 sequence: CASSVWGGKSYNEQFF. The full variable domain, in which reference TRBV7-3 and TRBJ2-1 provide the parts outside the CDR3, is GAGVSQTPSNKVTEKGKYVELRCDPISGHTALYWYRQSLGQGPEFLIYFQGTGAADDSGLPNDRFFAVRPEGSVSTLKIQRTERGDSAVYLCASSVWGGKSYNEQFFGPGTRLTVL.

This clonotype ranks as medium-sized in terms of frequency. The genes are TRBV28 and TRBJ2-7; the TRBD2 assignment by TCRdb is unverifiable without DNA. Looked up from germline, CDR1 is MDHEN and CDR2 is SYDVKM. The CDR3 is 19 amino acids. The chain's CDR3 is CASSFSGTSGRSTSYEQYF.

This CDR3 is CSARDLGQGDTEAFF. The chain is built from TRBV20-1 and TRBJ1-1; there is no DNA to check the TCRdb D call of TRBD1. Germline assignment: CDR1 DFQATT and CDR2 SNEGSKA (reference sequence). The CDR3 runs 15 residues.

The V and J genes are TRBV4-3 and TRBJ2-3; TCRdb indicates TRBD2, and absent DNA this call remains unverified. CDR1 and CDR2 from the germline V gene are LGHNA and YSLEER. This CDR3 comprises 16 residues. CDR3 protein: CASSLTSGGEVDTQYF.

The V call is TRBV12-3 or TRBV12-4, the J call TRBJ2-2; checking the TCRdb D call of TRBD2 is not possible without DNA. This CDR3 region has 19 residues. The CDR3: CASSGMTATSGENTGELFF.

This sequence joins TRBV29-1 and TRBJ2-7; without DNA, the TCRdb call of TRBD2 cannot be checked. The germline V gene encodes CDR1 SQVTM and CDR2 ANQGSEA. The CDR3 runs 11 residues. CDR3 residues: CSVLPGNEQYF.

The rearrangement links TRBV21-1 to TRBJ2-1. TRBV21-1 is a recognized pseudogene. The CDR3 contains 13 residues. The CDR3: CARRSRTYNEQFF.

The chain is built from TRBV7-7 and TRBJ2-2; TCRdb's D call of TRBD1 is untestable without DNA. This CDR3 has 14 amino acids. The germline gives CDR1 SSHAT, CDR2 FNYEAQ (reference sequence). The CDR3 is CASSRSTGTGELFF.

The chain joins TRBV7-6 to TRBJ2-2. This CDR3 is built from 13 residues. Germline-derived CDR1 and CDR2 are SGHVS and FNYEAQ. CDR3 sequence reads: CASSRQVSGELFF.